This T cell receptor beta chain stems from a study of technical replicates of blood from four donors. Clones were sequenced by immunoSEQ multiplex PCR, and TCRdb holds only the in-frame ones, with some missing. The table has roughly 71,000 clones, roughly 95% seen once. The CDR3 runs 14 residues. Germline CDR1 MNHNS, CDR2 SASEGT. V lost 4 bases, J lost 8 bases, and 14 bases lay in between. The source material was T cells isolated from PBMCs. The receptor was isolated from a human donor in good health. The chain links TRBV6-1 to TRBJ1-4; D possibly corresponds to TRBD1 (6 bases). CDR3 DNA sequence: TGTGCCAGCAGTGCAACAGGGCTTTGGGAAAAACTGTTTTTT. Its protein product is CASSATGLWEKLFF.